One TCR beta chain is described in this entry. Its target is unknown. With 60 Vbeta and 13 Jbeta primers, the PCR was carried out. TCRdb keeps only in-frame clones here, not all; method: immunoSEQ multiplex PCR. Found here are 150,000 to 180,000 clones, approximately 72% of them singletons; the top ten hold over 1.2%. This specimen comes from a study of cytomegalovirus exposure and HLA in healthy donors. Study-wide findings and caveats: Within an earlier analysis, most TCR beta V segments proved productive either about 87% or about 30% of the time. The study listed approximately 160 cytomegalovirus-associated TCR beta chains. The availability of immune exposure information extended only to CMV serostatus.

CDR1 and CDR2 (germline): MNHNS, SASEGT. The length of the CDR3 is 15 residues. Deletions cut 1 base from V and 4 bases from J, with 8 bases between. What was sequenced was PBMCs. The sequence derives from a man aged 18 to 30 in good health and CMV-seronegative. The genes are TRBV6-1 and TRBJ2-6; D ambiguous. The CDR3 region has the DNA TGTGCCAGCAGTGAAGTACGTAGCGGGGCCAACGTCCTGACTTTC. Amino acids: CASSEVRSGANVLTF.